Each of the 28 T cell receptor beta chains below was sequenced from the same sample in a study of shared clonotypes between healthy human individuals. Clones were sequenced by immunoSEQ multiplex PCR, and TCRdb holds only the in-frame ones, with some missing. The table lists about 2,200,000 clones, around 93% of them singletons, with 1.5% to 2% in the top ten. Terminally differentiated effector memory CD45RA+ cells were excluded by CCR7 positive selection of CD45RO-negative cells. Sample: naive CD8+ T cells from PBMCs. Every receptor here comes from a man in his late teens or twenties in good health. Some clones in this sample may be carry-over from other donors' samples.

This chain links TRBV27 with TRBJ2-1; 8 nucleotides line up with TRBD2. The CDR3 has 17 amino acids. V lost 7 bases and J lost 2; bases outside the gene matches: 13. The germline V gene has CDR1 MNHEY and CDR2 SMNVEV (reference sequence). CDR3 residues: CASKGIWIGRAYNEQFF. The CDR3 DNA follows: TGTGCCAGCAAGGGCATCTGGATCGGGAGGGCCTACAATGAGCAGTTCTTC.

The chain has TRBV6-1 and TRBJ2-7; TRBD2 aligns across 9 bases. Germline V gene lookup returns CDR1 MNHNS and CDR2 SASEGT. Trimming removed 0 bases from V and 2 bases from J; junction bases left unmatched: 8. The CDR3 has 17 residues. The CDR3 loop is CASSEAREGIHPYEQYF. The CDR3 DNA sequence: TGTGCCAGCAGTGAAGCGCGGGAGGGGATCCATCCCTACGAGCAGTACTTC.

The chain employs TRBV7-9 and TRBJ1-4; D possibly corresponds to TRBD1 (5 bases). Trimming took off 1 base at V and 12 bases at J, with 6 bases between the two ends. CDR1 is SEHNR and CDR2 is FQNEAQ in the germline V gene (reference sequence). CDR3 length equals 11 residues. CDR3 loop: CASSLGRELFF. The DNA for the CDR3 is TGTGCCAGCAGCTTAGGCAGGGAACTGTTTTTT.

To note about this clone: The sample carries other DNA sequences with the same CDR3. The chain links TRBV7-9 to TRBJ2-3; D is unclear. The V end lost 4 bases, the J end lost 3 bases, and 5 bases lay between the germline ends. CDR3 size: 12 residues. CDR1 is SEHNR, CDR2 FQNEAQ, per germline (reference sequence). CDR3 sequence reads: CASSSTTDTQYF. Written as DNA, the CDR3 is TGTGCCAGCAGCTCCACGACAGATACGCAGTATTTT.

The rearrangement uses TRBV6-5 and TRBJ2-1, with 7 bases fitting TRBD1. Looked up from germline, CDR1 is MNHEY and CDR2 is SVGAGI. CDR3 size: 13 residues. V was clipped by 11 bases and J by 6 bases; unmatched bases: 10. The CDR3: CAVKGAGGNEQFF. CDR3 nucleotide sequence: TGTGCCGTCAAGGGGGCAGGGGGCAATGAGCAGTTCTTC.

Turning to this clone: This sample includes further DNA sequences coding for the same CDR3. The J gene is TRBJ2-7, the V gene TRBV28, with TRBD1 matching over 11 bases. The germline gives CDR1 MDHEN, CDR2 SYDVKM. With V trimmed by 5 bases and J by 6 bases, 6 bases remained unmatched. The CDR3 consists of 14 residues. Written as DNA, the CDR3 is TGTGCCAGCAGTCCCAGGGACAGGGGGGCCGAGCAGTACTTC. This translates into CASSPRDRGAEQYF.

CDR3 DNA: TGCAGCGTTGCGCAATCTATGGGGAAAACCTACAATGAGCAGTTCTTC. This gives the protein CSVAQSMGKTYNEQFF. This rearrangement joins TRBV29-1 to TRBJ2-1; D gene ambiguous. Looked up from germline, CDR1 is SQVTM and CDR2 is ANQGSEA. The ends were cut back, 4 bases at V and 2 bases at J, with 18 bases in the middle. The CDR3 has 16 amino acids.

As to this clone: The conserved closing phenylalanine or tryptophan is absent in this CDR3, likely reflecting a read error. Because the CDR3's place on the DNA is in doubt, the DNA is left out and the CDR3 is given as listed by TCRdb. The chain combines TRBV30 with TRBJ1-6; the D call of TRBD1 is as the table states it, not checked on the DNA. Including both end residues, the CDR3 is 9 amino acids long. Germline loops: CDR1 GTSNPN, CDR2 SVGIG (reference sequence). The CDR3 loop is CALNRDRTD.

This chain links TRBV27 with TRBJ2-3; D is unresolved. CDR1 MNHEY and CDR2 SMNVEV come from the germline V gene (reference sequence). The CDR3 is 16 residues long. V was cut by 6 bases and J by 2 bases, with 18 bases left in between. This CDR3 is CASSSKGWPFTDTQYF. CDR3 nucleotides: TGTGCCAGCAGCTCCAAGGGTTGGCCTTTCACAGATACGCAGTATTTT.

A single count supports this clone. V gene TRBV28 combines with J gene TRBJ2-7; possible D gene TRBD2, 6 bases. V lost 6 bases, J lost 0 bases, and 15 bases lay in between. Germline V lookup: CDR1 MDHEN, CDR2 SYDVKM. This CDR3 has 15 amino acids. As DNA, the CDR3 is TGTGCCAGCAGCCCCGCGGGGTTTGTCTCCTACGAGCAGTACTTC. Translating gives CASSPAGFVSYEQYF.

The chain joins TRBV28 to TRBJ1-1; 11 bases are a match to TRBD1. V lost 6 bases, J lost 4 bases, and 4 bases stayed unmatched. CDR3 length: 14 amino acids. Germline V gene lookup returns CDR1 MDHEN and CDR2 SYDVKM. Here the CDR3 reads CASSPGTGGTEAFF. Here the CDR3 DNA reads TGTGCCAGCAGCCCTGGGACAGGGGGCACTGAAGCTTTCTTT. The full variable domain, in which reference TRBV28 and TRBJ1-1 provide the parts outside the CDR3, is DVKVTQSSRYLVKRTGEKVFLECVQDMDHENMFWYRQDPGLGLRLIYFSYDVKMKEKGDIPEGYSVSREKKERFSLILESASTNQTSMYLCASSPGTGGTEAFFGQGTRLTVV.

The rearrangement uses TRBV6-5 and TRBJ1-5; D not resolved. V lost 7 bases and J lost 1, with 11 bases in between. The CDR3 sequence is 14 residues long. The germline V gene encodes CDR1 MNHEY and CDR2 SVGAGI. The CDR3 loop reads CASNPLDSNQPQHF. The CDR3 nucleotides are TGTGCCAGCAACCCCTTAGACAGCAATCAGCCCCAGCATTTT.

CDR3 sequence (DNA): TGTGCCAGCAGCGCAGTCAGGGGGCCGAACACTGAAGCTTTCTTT. As protein: CASSAVRGPNTEAFF. The chain joins TRBV5-4 to TRBJ1-1; the match to TRBD1 covers 8 bases. CDR1 is SGHNT, CDR2 YYREEE, per germline (reference sequence). V trimming: 4 bases; J trimming: 1 base; junction bases outside the gene matches: 6. This CDR3 is built from 15 residues.

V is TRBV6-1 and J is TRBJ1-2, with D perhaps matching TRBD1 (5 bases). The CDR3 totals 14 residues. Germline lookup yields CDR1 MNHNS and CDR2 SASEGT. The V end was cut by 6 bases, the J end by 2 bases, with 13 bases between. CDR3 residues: CASRGLIDNYGYTF. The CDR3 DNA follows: TGTGCCAGCAGGGGGCTCATAGACAACTATGGCTACACCTTC.

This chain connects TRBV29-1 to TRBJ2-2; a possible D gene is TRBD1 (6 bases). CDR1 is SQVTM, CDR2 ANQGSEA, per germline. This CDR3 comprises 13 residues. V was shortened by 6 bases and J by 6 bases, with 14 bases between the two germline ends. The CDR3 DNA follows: TGCAGCGTCACAGGGATTATCGCCGGGGAGCTGTTTTTT. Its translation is CSVTGIIAGELFF.

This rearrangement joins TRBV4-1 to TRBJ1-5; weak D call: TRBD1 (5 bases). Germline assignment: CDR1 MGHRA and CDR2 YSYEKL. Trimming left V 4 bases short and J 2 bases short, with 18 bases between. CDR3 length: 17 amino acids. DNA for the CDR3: TGCGCCAGCAGCCTCCCCGGGGCAGTCGTGGGCAATCAGCCCCAGCATTTT. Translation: CASSLPGAVVGNQPQHF.

CDR3 sequence reads: CASSHPGGYYEQYF. The CDR3 region has the DNA TGTGCCAGCAGCCACCCGGGGGGTTACTACGAGCAGTACTTC. The chain employs TRBV27 and TRBJ2-7; 7 bases fit TRBD2. Germline V gene data show CDR1 as MNHEY and CDR2 as SMNVEV (reference sequence). The length of the CDR3 is 14 residues. J gave up 3 bases and V 6 bases, and 8 bases lay outside the gene matches.

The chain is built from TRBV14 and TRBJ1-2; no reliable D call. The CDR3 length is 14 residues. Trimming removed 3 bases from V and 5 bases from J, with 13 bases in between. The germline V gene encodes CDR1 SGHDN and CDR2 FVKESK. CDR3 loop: CASSHGPGLYGYTF. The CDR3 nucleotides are TGTGCCAGCAGCCACGGTCCCGGTTTATATGGCTACACCTTC.

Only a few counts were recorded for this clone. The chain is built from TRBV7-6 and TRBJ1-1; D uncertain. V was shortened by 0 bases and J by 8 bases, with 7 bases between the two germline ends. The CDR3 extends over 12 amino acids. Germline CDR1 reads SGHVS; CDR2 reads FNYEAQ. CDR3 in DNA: TGTGCCAGCAGCTTAGCGGGGAGGGAAGCTTTCTTT. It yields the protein CASSLAGREAFF.

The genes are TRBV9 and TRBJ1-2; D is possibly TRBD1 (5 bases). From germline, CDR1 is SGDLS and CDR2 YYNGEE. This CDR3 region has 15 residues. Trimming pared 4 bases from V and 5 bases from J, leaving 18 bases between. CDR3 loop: CASSSGTRTAYGYTF. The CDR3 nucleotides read TGTGCCAGCAGCAGCGGGACGCGGACTGCTTATGGCTACACCTTC.

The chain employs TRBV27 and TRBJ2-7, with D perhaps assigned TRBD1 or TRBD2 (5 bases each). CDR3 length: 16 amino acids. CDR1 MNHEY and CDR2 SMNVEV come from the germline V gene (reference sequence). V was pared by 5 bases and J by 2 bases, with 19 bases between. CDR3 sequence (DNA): TGTGCCAGCAGTAGCCATTCGGGGCAGATCCCCTACGAGCAGTACTTC. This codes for CASSSHSGQIPYEQYF.

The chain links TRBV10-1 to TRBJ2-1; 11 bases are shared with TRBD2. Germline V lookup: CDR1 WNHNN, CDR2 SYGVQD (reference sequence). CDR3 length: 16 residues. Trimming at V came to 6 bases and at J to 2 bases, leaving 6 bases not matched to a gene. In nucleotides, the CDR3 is TGCGCCAGCAGCCTACTAGCGGGAGAGCCCTACAATGAGCAGTTCTTC. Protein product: CASSLLAGEPYNEQFF.

The CDR3 sequence: CASSLQGYNQPQHF. The CDR3 region has the DNA TGTGCCAGCAGCTTACAGGGGTACAATCAGCCCCAGCATTTT. The chain employs TRBV5-4 and TRBJ1-5; 7 nucleotides align to TRBD1. Germline CDR1 and CDR2: SGHNT and YYREEE (reference sequence). CDR3 size: 14 residues. The J segment lost 3 bases and the V segment lost 2 bases, leaving 2 bases of the junction unmatched.

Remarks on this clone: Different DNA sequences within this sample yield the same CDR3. This chain's CDR3 is CASSLSLAGTYEQYF. The DNA for the CDR3 is TGTGCCAGCAGTTTAAGCCTAGCGGGGACCTACGAGCAGTACTTC. The chain carries TRBV27 and TRBJ2-7; 9 bases agree with TRBD2. The V segment lost 2 bases and the J segment 2 bases; nucleotides outside the gene matches: 4. The germline V gene has CDR1 MNHEY and CDR2 SMNVEV (reference sequence). CDR3 length: 15 amino acids.

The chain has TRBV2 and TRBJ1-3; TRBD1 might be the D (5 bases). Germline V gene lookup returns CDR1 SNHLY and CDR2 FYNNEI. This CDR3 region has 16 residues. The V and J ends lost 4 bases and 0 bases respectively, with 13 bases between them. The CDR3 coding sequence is TGTGCCAGCAGTGGAAACAGGTACACCTCTGGAAACACCATATATTTT. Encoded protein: CASSGNRYTSGNTIYF.

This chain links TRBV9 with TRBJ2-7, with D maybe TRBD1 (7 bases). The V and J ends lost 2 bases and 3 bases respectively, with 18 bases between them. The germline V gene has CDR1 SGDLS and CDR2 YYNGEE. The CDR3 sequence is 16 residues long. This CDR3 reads CASSVGGTVQNYEQYF. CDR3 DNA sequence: TGTGCCAGCAGCGTGGGCGGGACAGTCCAAAACTACGAGCAGTACTTC. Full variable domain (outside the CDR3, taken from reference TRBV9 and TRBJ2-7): DSGVTQTPKHLITATGQRVTLRCSPRSGDLSVYWYQQSLDQGLQFLIQYYNGEERAKGNILERFSAQQFPDLHSELNLSSLELGDSALYFCASSVGGTVQNYEQYFGPGTRLTVT.

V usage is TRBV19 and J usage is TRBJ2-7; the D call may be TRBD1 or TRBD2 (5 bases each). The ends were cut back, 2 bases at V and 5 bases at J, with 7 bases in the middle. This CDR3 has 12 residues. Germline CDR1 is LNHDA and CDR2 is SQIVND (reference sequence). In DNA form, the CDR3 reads TGTGCCAGTAGTATACGGGGCCACGAGCAGTACTTC. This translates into CASSIRGHEQYF.

CDR3 protein: CASSPSGRALGNEQFF. In nucleotides, the CDR3 is TGTGCCAGCAGCCCTAGCGGGAGGGCCTTGGGGAATGAGCAGTTCTTC. This rearrangement joins TRBV7-2 to TRBJ2-1; 12 bases map to TRBD2. J was trimmed by 7 bases and V by 5 bases; bases with no gene match: 9. The CDR3 has 16 amino acids. Germline V gene lookup returns CDR1 SGHTA and CDR2 FQGNSA.